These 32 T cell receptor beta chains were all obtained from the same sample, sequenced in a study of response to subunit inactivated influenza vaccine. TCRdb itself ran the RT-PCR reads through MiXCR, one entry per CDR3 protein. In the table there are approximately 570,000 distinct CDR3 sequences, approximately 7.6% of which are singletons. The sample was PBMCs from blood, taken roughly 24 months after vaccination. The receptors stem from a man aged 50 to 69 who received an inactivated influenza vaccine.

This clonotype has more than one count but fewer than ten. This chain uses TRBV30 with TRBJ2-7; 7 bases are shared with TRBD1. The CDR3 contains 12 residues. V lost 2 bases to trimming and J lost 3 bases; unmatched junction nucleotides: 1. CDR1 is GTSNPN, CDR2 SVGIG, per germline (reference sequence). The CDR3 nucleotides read TGTGCCTGGAGTCGGGACAGCTACGAGCAGTACTTC. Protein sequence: CAWSRDSYEQYF.

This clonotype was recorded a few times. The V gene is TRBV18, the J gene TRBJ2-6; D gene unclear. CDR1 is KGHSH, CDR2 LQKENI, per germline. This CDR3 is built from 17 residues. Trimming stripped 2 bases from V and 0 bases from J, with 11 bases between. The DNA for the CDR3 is TGTGCCAGCTCACCAAGGGCTTCCAGCTCTGGGGCCAACGTCCTGACTTTC. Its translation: CASSPRASSSGANVLTF.

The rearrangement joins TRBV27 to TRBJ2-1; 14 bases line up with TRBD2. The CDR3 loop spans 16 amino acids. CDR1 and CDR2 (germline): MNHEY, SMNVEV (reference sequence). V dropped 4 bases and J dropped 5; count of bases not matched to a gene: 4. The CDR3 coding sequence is TGTGCCAGCAGTTCGGGGACTAGCGGGAGCAACAATGAGCAGTTCTTC. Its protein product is CASSSGTSGSNNEQFF.

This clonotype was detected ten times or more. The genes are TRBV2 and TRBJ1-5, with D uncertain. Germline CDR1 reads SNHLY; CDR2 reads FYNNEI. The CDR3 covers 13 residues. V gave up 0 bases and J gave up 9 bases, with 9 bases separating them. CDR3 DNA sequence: TGTGCCAGCAGTGAAGCTCGGGAGAGGCCCCAGCATTTT. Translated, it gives CASSEARERPQHF. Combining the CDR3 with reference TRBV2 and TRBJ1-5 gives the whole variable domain EPEVTQTPSHQVTQMGQEVILRCVPISNHLYFYWYRQILGQKVEFLVSFYNNEISEKSEIFDDQFSVERPDGSNFTLKIRSTKLEDSAMYFCASSEARERPQHFGDGTRLSIL.

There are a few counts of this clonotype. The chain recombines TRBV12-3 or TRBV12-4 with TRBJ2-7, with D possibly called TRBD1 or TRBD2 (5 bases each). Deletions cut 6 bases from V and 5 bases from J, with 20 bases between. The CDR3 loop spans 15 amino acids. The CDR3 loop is CASSRAGTRTNEQYF. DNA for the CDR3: TGTGCCAGCAGCCGGGCCGGGACGAGGACAAACGAGCAGTACTTC.

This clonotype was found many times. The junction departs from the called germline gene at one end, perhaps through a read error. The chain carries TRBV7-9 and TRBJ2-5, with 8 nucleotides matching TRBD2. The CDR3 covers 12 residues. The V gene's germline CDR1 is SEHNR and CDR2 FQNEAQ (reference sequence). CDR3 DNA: TGTGCCAGCAGCTTAGCGCGGGGGGTGCTCAAGTTC. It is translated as CASSLARGVLKF.

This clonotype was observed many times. The CDR3 loop is CASSSLMNTGELFF. CDR3 sequence (DNA): TGTGCCAGCAGTTCTCTGATGAACACCGGGGAGCTGTTTTTT. This chain links TRBV12-3 or TRBV12-4 with TRBJ2-2, with D hard to call. The V gene lost 4 bases and the J gene lost 1 base, with 7 bases spanning the gap. The CDR3 is 14 residues long.

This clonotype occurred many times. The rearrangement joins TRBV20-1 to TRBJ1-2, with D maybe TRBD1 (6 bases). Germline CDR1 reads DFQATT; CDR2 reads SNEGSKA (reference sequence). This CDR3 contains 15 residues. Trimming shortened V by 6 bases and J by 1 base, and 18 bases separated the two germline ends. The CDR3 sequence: CSAPGAGGFNYGYTF. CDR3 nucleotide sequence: TGCAGTGCCCCAGGGGCAGGAGGCTTTAACTATGGCTACACCTTC.

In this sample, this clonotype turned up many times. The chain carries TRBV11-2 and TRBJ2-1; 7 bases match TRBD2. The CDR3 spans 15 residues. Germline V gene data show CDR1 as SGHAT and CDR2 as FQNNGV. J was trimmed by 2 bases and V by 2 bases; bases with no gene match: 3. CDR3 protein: CASSLIAGAYNEQFF. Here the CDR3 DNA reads TGTGCCAGCAGCTTAATTGCGGGGGCCTACAATGAGCAGTTCTTC.

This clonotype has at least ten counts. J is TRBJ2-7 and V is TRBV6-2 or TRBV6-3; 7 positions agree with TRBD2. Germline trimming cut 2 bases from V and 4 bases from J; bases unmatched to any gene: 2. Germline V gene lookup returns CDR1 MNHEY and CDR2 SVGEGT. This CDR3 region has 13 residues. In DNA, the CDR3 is TGTGCCAGCAGTTACGCGGGAGTGTACGAGCAGTACTTC. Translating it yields CASSYAGVYEQYF.

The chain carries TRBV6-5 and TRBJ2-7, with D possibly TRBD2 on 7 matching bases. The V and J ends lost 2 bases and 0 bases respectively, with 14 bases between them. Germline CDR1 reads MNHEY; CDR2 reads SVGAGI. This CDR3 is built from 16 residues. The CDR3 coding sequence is TGTGCCAGCAGTTACCATCGGGGGGCTATCTCCTACGAGCAGTACTTC. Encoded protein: CASSYHRGAISYEQYF.

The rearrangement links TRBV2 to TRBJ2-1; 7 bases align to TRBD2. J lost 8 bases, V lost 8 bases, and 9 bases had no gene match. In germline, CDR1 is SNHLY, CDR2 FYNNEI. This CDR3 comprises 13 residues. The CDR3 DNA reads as TGTGCCAGCCCCAAGGTGGGGAGGGATGAGCAGTTCTTC. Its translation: CASPKVGRDEQFF.

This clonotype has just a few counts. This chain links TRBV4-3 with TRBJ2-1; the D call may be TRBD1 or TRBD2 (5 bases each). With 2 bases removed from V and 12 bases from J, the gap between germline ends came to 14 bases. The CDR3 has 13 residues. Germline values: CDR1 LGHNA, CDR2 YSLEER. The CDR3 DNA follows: TGCGCCAGCAGCCAAAATAGTGGGGGAAGGCAGTTCTTC. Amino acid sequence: CASSQNSGGRQFF.

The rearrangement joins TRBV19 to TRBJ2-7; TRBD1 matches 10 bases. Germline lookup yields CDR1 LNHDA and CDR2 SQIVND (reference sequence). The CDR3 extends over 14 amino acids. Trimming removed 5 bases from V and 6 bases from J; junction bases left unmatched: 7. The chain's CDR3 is CASSVRQGAVEQYF. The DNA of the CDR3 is TGTGCCAGTAGTGTACGACAGGGGGCTGTCGAGCAGTACTTC.

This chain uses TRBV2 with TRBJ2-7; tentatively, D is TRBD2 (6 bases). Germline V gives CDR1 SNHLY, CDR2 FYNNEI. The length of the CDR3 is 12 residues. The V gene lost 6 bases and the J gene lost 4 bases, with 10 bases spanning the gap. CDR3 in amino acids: CASRAGPYEQYF. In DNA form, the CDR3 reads TGTGCCAGCAGGGCGGGACCATACGAGCAGTACTTC.

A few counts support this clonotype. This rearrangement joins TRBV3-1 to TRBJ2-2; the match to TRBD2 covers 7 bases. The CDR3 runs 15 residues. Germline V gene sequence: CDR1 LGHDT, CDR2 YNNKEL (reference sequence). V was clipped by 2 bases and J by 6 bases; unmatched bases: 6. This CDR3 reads CASSQSGLVPGELFF. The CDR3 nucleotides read TGTGCCAGCAGCCAAAGCGGACTAGTCCCCGGGGAGCTGTTTTTT.

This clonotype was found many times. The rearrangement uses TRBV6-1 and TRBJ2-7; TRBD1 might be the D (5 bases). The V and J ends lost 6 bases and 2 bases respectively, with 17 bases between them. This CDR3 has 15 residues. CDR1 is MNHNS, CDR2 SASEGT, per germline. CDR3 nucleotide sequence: TGTGCCAGCAGCCGTTCAGGGTCACCCGCCTACGAGCAGTACTTC. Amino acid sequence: CASSRSGSPAYEQYF.

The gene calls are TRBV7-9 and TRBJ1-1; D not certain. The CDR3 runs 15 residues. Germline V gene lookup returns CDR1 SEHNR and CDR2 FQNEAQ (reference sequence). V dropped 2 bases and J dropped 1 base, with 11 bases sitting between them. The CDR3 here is CASSLFGLKNTEAFF. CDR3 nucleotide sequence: TGTGCCAGCAGCTTATTCGGATTGAAGAACACTGAAGCTTTCTTT.

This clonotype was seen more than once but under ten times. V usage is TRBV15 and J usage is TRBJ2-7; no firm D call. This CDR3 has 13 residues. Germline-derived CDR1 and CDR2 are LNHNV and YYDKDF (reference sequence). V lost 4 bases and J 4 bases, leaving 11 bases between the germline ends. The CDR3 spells CATSTLEWYEQYF. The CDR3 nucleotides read TGTGCCACCAGCACACTTGAGTGGTACGAGCAGTACTTC.

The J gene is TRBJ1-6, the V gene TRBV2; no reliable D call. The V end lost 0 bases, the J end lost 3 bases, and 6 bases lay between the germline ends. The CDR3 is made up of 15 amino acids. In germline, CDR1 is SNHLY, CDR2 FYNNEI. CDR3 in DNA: TGTGCCAGCAGTGAAGCCGGCCTCTATAATTCACCCCTCCACTTT. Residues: CASSEAGLYNSPLHF.

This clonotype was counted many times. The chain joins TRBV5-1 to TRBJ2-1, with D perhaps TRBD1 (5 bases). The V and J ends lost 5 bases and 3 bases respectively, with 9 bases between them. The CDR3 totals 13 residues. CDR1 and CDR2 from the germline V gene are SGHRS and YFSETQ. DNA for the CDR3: TGCGCCAGCAGTGGGGCGCTCTACAATGAGCAGTTCTTC. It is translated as CASSGALYNEQFF.

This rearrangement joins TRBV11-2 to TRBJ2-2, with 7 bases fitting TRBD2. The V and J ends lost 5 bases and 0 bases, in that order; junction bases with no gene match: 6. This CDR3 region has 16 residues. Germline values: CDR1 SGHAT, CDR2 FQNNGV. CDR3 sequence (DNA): TGTGCCAGCAGCGGGGGGGGGAGCACGAACACCGGGGAGCTGTTTTTT. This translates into CASSGGGSTNTGELFF.

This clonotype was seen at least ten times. In nucleotides, the CDR3 is TGTGCCAGCAGCTTAGGACGGGGGCCCCAGCATTTT. Protein: CASSLGRGPQHF. This chain links TRBV7-2 with TRBJ1-5; no firm D call. Germline V lookup: CDR1 SGHTA, CDR2 FQGNSA. Deletions cut 1 base from V and 9 bases from J, with 7 bases between. The CDR3 extends over 12 amino acids.

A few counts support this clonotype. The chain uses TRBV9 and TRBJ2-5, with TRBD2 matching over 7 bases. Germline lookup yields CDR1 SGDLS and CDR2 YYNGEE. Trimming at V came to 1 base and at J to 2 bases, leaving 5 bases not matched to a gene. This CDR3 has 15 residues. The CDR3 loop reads CASSVRAGVQETQYF. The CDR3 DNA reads TGTGCCAGCAGCGTAAGGGCGGGGGTGCAAGAGACCCAGTACTTC.

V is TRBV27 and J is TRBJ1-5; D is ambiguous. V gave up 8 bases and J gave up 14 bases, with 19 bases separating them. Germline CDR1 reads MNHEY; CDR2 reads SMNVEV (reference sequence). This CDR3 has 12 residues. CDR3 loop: CASSFLGGWEHF. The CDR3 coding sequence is TGTGCCAGCTCCTTCTTGGGCGGGTGGGAGCATTTT.

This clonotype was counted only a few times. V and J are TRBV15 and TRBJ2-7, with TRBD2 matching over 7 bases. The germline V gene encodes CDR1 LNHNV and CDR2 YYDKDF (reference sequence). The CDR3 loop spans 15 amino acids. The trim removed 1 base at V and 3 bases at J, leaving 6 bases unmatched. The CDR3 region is CATSRVTSVYYEQYF. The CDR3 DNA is TGTGCCACCAGCAGAGTTACTAGCGTATACTACGAGCAGTACTTC.

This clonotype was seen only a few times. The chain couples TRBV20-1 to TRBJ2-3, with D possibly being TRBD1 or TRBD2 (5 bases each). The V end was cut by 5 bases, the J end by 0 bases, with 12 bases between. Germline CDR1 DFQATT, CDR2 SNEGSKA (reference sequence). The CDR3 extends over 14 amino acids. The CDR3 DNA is TGCAGTGCTGGGCGGGCAGGGAGCACAGATACGCAGTATTTT. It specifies CSAGRAGSTDTQYF.

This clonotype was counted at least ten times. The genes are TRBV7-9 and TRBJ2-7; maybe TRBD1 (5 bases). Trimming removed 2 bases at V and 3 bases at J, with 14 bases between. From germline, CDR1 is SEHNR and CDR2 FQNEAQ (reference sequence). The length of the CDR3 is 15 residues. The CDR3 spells CASSLPAGFYYEQYF. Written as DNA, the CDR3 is TGTGCCAGCAGCTTACCCGCAGGGTTTTACTACGAGCAGTACTTC. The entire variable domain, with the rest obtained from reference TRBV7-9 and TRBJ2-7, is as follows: DTGVSQNPRHKITKRGQNVTFRCDPISEHNRLYWYRQTLGQGPEFLTYFQNEAQLEKSRLLSDRFSAERPKGSFSTLEIQRTEQGDSAMYLCASSLPAGFYYEQYFGPGTRLTVT.

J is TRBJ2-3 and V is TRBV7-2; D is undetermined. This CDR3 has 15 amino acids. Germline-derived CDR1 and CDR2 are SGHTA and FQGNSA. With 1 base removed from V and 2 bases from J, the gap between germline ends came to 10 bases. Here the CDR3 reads CASSLGAFNTDTQYF. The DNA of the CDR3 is TGTGCCAGCAGCTTAGGGGCCTTTAACACAGATACGCAGTATTTT. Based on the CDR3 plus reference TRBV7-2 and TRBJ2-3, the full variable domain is GAGVSQSPSNKVTEKGKDVELRCDPISGHTALYWYRQSLGQGLEFLIYFQGNSAPDKSGLPSDRFSAERTGGSVSTLTIQRTQQEDSAVYLCASSLGAFNTDTQYFGPGTRLTVL.

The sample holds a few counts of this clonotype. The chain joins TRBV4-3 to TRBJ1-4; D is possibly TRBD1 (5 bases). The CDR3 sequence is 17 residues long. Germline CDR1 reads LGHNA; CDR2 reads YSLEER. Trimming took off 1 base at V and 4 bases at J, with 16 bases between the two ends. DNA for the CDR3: TGCGCCAGCAGCCAAGTTCTGCTGGGGCAGCTTAATGAAAAACTGTTTTTT. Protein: CASSQVLLGQLNEKLFF.

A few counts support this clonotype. The CDR3: CASSPGTGVGHEQYF. The CDR3 DNA sequence: TGTGCCAGCAGTCCCGGGACAGGGGTAGGGCACGAGCAGTACTTC. The chain recombines TRBV12-3 or TRBV12-4 with TRBJ2-7; 10 bases are shared with TRBD1. Trimming cost V 5 bases and J 5 bases; bases outside gene matches: 9. The CDR3 extends over 15 amino acids.

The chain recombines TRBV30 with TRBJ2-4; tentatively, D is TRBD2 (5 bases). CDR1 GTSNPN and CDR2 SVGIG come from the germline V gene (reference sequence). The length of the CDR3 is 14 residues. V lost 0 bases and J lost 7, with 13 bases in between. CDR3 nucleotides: TGTGCCTGGAGTGTAAGGGAGAGGAAGAACATTCAGTACTTC. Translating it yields CAWSVRERKNIQYF.